One sample yielded the 23 T cell receptor beta chains listed below, sequenced in a study of CD8 T cells in ankylosing spondylitis. The study's findings and limits: Apparently characteristic of ankylosing spondylitis blood was a TCR beta motif (under ten highly homologous variants).

TCRdb recomputed calls from the 5' RACE reads with MiXCR, one row per CDR3 protein. The sample consists of about 500,000 distinct CDR3 sequences, about 13% of them appearing once. Their cognate antigens are unknown. Sequenced sample: blood, either unsorted or a sorted T cell fraction (not recorded which). The receptors stem from a male donor with ankylosing spondylitis.

There are a few counts of this clonotype. The genes are TRBV12-5 and TRBJ1-5, with D unresolved. V lost 6 bases and J 3 bases, leaving 6 bases between the germline ends. Germline-derived CDR1 and CDR2 are LGHNT and FRNRAP. The length of the CDR3 is 12 residues. CDR3 residues: CASGINNQPQHF. CDR3 in DNA: TGTGCTAGTGGCATAAACAATCAGCCCCAGCATTTT.

This clonotype occurred a few times. The V gene is TRBV7-2, the J gene TRBJ2-5; TRBD1 might be the D (6 bases). CDR1 is SGHTA, CDR2 FQGNSA, per germline. The germline V and J ends were trimmed by 5 bases and 5 bases, with 12 bases remaining between them. CDR3 length: 13 residues. CDR3 DNA: TGTGCCAGCAGCCGAGACAGGAGGGAGACCCAGTACTTC. Residues: CASSRDRRETQYF.

This clonotype was observed a few times. The V gene is TRBV12-3 or TRBV12-4, the J gene TRBJ2-7; TRBD1 matches 7 bases. The CDR3 spans 14 residues. V lost 6 bases, J lost 4 bases, and 9 bases stayed unmatched. CDR3: CASRKTGDGYEQYF. CDR3 DNA: TGTGCCAGCAGGAAAACAGGGGACGGATACGAGCAGTACTTC.

This clonotype was seen only a few times. The genes are TRBV5-1 and TRBJ2-7; D not certain. This CDR3 is 14 amino acids long. CDR1 is SGHRS, CDR2 YFSETQ, per germline. The V end was cut by 0 bases, the J end by 6 bases, with 13 bases between. The CDR3 DNA is TGCGCCAGCAGCTTGGCCAGTTTTTCCGGCGAGCAGTACGTC. Translating it yields CASSLASFSGEQYV.

Many counts were recorded for this clonotype. This chain joins TRBV12-3 or TRBV12-4 and TRBJ2-1; 10 nucleotides align to TRBD2. J gave up 2 bases and V 6 bases, and 4 bases lay outside the gene matches. CDR3 length: 15 residues. CDR3 residues: CASSLLAGTYNEQFF. CDR3 nucleotide sequence: TGTGCCAGCAGCTTACTAGCGGGAACCTACAATGAGCAGTTCTTC.

This clonotype was seen more than once but under ten times. The genes are TRBV29-1 and TRBJ2-5; the D is unclear. From germline, CDR1 is SQVTM and CDR2 ANQGSEA. V lost 6 bases to trimming and J lost 2 bases, with 19 bases between them. The CDR3 runs to 15 residues. Here the CDR3 reads CSVGRGPGGQETQYF. Written as DNA, the CDR3 is TGCAGCGTGGGAAGAGGCCCCGGCGGACAAGAGACCCAGTACTTC. The full variable domain, in which reference TRBV29-1 and TRBJ2-5 provide the parts outside the CDR3, is SAVISQKPSRDICQRGTSLTIQCQVDSQVTMMFWYRQQPGQSLTLIATANQGSEATYESGFVIDKFPISRPNLTFSTLTVSNMSPEDSSIYLCSVGRGPGGQETQYFGPGTRLLVL.

In this sample, this clonotype turned up many times. The J gene is TRBJ1-5, the V gene TRBV19; TRBD1 aligns across 7 bases. V lost 2 bases, J lost 11 bases, and 12 bases stayed unmatched. CDR3 length equals 15 residues. Per germline, CDR1 LNHDA and CDR2 SQIVND (reference sequence). Written as DNA, the CDR3 is TGTGCCAGTAGTATAAGGACAGGAGCGTGGTGGGCCCAGCATTTT. Amino acid sequence: CASSIRTGAWWAQHF. The variable domain in full, completed from reference TRBV19 and TRBJ1-5, reads DGGITQSPKYLFRKEGQNVTLSCEQNLNHDAMYWYRQDPGQGLRLIYYSQIVNDFQKGDIAEGYSVSREKKESFPLTVTSAQKNPTAFYLCASSIRTGAWWAQHFGDGTRLSIL.

This clonotype was picked up a small number of times. The V call is TRBV30, the J call TRBJ1-5; unclear D gene. The CDR3 is made up of 14 amino acids. Trimming took 0 bases from V and 2 from J, leaving 8 bases between them. Germline V lookup: CDR1 GTSNPN, CDR2 SVGIG (reference sequence). In DNA form, the CDR3 reads TGTGCCTGGAGTGTGTCAGTAGGCAATCAGCCCCAGCATTTT. Its protein product is CAWSVSVGNQPQHF.

This clonotype was observed a handful of times. The V gene is TRBV30, the J gene TRBJ2-5; 9 bases align to TRBD1. The CDR3 spans 15 residues. Germline V gives CDR1 GTSNPN, CDR2 SVGIG (reference sequence). V lost 2 bases, J lost 5 bases, and 9 bases stayed unmatched. As DNA, the CDR3 is TGTGCCTGGAGTCGATCCGGGACAGGGTCGGAGACCCAGTACTTC. Translation: CAWSRSGTGSETQYF.

This clonotype showed up many times. The genes are TRBV12-3 or TRBV12-4 and TRBJ2-3; 7 bases align to TRBD2. The CDR3 runs 15 residues. Unmatched junction bases numbered 14, after V lost 10 bases and J lost 4 bases. The CDR3 nucleotides read TGTGCCACCCGGGACTGGGCGGGAGACCCAGATACGCAGTATTTT. Residues: CATRDWAGDPDTQYF.

The V gene is TRBV7-9, the J gene TRBJ1-5; D is uncertain. Trimming pared 6 bases from V and 5 bases from J, leaving 8 bases between. The CDR3 sequence is 12 residues long. The V gene's germline CDR1 is SEHNR and CDR2 FQNEAQ (reference sequence). The CDR3 is CASRAGDQPQHF. In nucleotides, the CDR3 is TGTGCCAGCAGGGCGGGAGATCAGCCCCAGCATTTT.

The J gene is TRBJ2-7, the V gene TRBV12-3 or TRBV12-4; 15 nucleotides agree with TRBD2. The CDR3 runs 18 residues. The V gene end was trimmed by 2 bases and the J gene end by 4 bases; junction bases not matched to a gene: 9. CDR3 in amino acids: CASSLRTSGRGGRYEQYF. CDR3 nucleotide sequence: TGTGCCAGCAGTTTACGGACTAGCGGGAGGGGTGGGAGGTACGAGCAGTACTTC.

This clonotype was picked up a small number of times. The CDR3: CAISESGAGAAEAFF. Here the CDR3 DNA reads TGTGCCATCAGTGAGTCCGGGGCGGGGGCGGCTGAAGCTTTCTTT. The chain links TRBV10-3 to TRBJ1-1, with D possibly being TRBD1 (6 bases). The CDR3 runs to 15 residues. V was trimmed by 0 bases and J by 6 bases, leaving 14 bases between them. Germline CDR1 is ENHRY and CDR2 is SYGVKD.

This clonotype was counted only a few times. This chain connects TRBV3-1 to TRBJ1-2, with D unresolved. In germline, CDR1 is LGHDT, CDR2 YNNKEL (reference sequence). The CDR3 loop spans 16 amino acids. Trimming pared 1 base from V and 7 bases from J, leaving 19 bases between. Here the CDR3 DNA reads TGTGCCAGCAGCCAAGCAACGAGGCAGGCGGCCGCTGGCTACACCTTC. This sequence encodes CASSQATRQAAAGYTF.

The CDR3, as DNA: TGTGCCAGCAGCCCCATGGCCTCCTACAATGAGCAGTTCTTC. It encodes CASSPMASYNEQFF. The chain carries TRBV27 and TRBJ2-1; D is unclear. V shed 6 bases and J shed 0 bases, with 9 bases lying between them. The length of the CDR3 is 14 residues. CDR1 MNHEY and CDR2 SMNVEV come from the germline V gene (reference sequence).

The chain combines TRBV5-1 with TRBJ2-3; unclear D gene. This CDR3 is built from 12 residues. V lost 4 bases to trimming and J lost 6 bases, with 9 bases between them. Germline CDR1 SGHRS, CDR2 YFSETQ. The CDR3: CASSEPGDTQYF. The CDR3 coding sequence is TGCGCCAGCAGCGAGCCCGGCGATACGCAGTATTTT. Full variable domain (missing parts from reference TRBV5-1 and TRBJ2-3): KAGVTQTPRYLIKTRGQQVTLSCSPISGHRSVSWYQQTPGQGLQFLFEYFSETQRNKGNFPGRFSGRQFSNSRSEMNVSTLELGDSALYLCASSEPGDTQYFGPGTRLTVL.

This clonotype was detected a few times. CDR3 coding DNA: TGCAGTGCTAGTACGGGTGGAACAGATACGCAGTATTTT. It translates to CSASTGGTDTQYF. V usage is TRBV20-1 and J usage is TRBJ2-3, with D unresolved. Germline loops: CDR1 DFQATT, CDR2 SNEGSKA (reference sequence). The CDR3 totals 13 residues. Trimming took 3 bases from V and 3 from J, leaving 10 bases between them.

V and J are TRBV20-1 and TRBJ2-2; weak D call: TRBD2 (6 bases). CDR1 and CDR2 from the germline V gene are DFQATT and SNEGSKA (reference sequence). Trimming pared 3 bases from V and 4 bases from J, leaving 6 bases between. The CDR3 extends over 12 amino acids. CDR3 sequence (DNA): TGCAGTGCTAGCGGGAGCACCGGGGAGCTGTTTTTT. Its translation is CSASGSTGELFF.

This clonotype was detected a few times. This chain uses TRBV2 with TRBJ1-1; 8 bases are shared with TRBD1. CDR1 and CDR2 from the germline V gene are SNHLY and FYNNEI. This CDR3 region has 14 residues. After removal of 2 bases from V and 5 bases from J, the junction contained 4 bases not matched to a gene. The CDR3 is CASSEQGAWTEAFF. As DNA, the CDR3 is TGTGCCAGCAGTGAACAGGGGGCATGGACTGAAGCTTTCTTT.

This clonotype came up a few times. The chain is built from TRBV10-2 and TRBJ2-7; TRBD2 matches at 7 bases. Trimming at V came to 1 base and at J to 5 bases, leaving 5 bases not matched to a gene. In germline, CDR1 is WSHSY, CDR2 SAAADI. This CDR3 is built from 14 residues. In DNA form, the CDR3 reads TGCGCCAGCAGTGAGTGGGAGGGCCGAAACGAGCAGTACTTC. It is translated as CASSEWEGRNEQYF.

The V and J genes are TRBV20-1 and TRBJ1-1; the D gene is possibly TRBD1 (5 bases). CDR1 and CDR2 (germline): DFQATT, SNEGSKA (reference sequence). The CDR3 runs 14 residues. Trimming removed 6 bases at V and 1 base at J, with 15 bases between. The CDR3: CSARDRRANTEAFF. CDR3 coding DNA: TGCAGTGCACGGGACCGACGAGCGAACACTGAAGCTTTCTTT.

The chain links TRBV28 to TRBJ2-2; D may be TRBD1 (5 bases). Trimming pared 7 bases from V and 6 bases from J, leaving 18 bases between. This CDR3 is built from 15 residues. Per germline, CDR1 MDHEN and CDR2 SYDVKM. This chain's CDR3 is CASKFLQGLAGELFF. In DNA, the CDR3 is TGTGCCAGCAAATTTCTCCAGGGTTTGGCCGGGGAGCTGTTTTTT.

The chain couples TRBV3-1 to TRBJ2-1, with 9 bases aligning to TRBD2. Germline V gives CDR1 LGHDT, CDR2 YNNKEL (reference sequence). CDR3 length: 17 amino acids. Trimming at V came to 4 bases and at J to 2 bases, leaving 9 bases not matched to a gene. As DNA, the CDR3 is TGTGCCAGCAGCCCCCAAGGGACTAGCACTCCCTACAATGAGCAGTTCTTC. Protein: CASSPQGTSTPYNEQFF.